The sample holds a few counts of the clone carrying this T cell receptor beta chain. Its antigen is unidentified. This entry comes from a study of cytomegalovirus exposure and HLA in healthy donors. Across the whole study: From donors who were HLA-typed, an early data release held 80 million or so unique TCRs. Overall study results and limits: Rarity characterized most TCR sequences, yet some public TCRs appeared in many donors.

Germline V gene sequence: CDR1 SQVTM, CDR2 ANQGSEA. Trimming left V 7 bases short and J 1 base short, with 10 bases between. The CDR3 has 12 residues. Both 60 Vbeta primers and 13 Jbeta primers went into the PCR. Per the original methods: Some 11 million of the 80 million or so unique TCR beta chains counted in a later analysis were shared. Clones were read by immunoSEQ multiplex PCR, and TCRdb kept only the in-frame ones, dropping some. The DNA was the basis for D and trimming; V, J and clone size are from that table. The table includes 150,000 to 200,000 clones, approximately 9.5% detected once. The V gene is TRBV29-1, the J gene TRBJ1-2; no clear D gene. The clonotype comes from a woman aged 30 to 39 in good health and CMV-seropositive. The sequenced material came from PBMCs. The DNA of the CDR3 is TGCAGCGCCCGGGATCTTAACTATGGCTACACCTTC. Its protein is CSARDLNYGYTF.